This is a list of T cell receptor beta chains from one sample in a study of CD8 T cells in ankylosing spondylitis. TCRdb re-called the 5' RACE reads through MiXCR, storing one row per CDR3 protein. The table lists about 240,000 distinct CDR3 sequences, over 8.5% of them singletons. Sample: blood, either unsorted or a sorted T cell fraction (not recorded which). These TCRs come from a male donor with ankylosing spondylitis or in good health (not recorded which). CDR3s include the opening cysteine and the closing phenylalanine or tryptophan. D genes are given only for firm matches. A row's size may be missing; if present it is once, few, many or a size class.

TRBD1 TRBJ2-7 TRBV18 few CASSPWTGEAPLLTDGQYF TGTGCCAGCTCACCATGGACAGGGGAAGCTCCCCTGCTTACGGATGGCCAGTACTTC
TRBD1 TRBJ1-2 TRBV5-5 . CASSWGQGPNYGYTF TGTGCCAGCAGCTGGGGACAGGGTCCTAACTATGGCTACACCTTC
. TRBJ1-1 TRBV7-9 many CASSSPPAPGEAFF TGTGCCAGCAGCTCACCTCCAGCACCGGGGGAAGCTTTCTTT
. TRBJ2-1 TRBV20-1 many CSARADSSTRNEQFF TGCAGTGCTAGGGCCGACTCGAGCACTAGGAATGAGCAGTTCTTC
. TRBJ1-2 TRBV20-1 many CSASSLTGGVDGYTF TGCAGTGCTAGCTCTCTGACCGGGGGCGTTGATGGCTACACCTTC
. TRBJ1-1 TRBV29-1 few CSVDGGLGTEAFF TGCAGCGTTGATGGGGGGCTGGGCACTGAAGCTTTCTTT
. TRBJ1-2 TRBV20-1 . CSARDIDTYGYTF TGCAGTGCTAGAGATATCGACACCTATGGCTACACCTTC
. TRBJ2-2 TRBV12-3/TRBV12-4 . CASSFRETGELFF TGTGCCAGCAGTTTTAGGGAAACCGGGGAGCTGTTTTTT
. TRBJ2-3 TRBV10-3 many CAIGATDTQYF TGTGCCATCGGTGCAACAGATACGCAGTATTTT
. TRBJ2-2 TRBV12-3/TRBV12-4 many CASSLVQRQGFTGELFF TGTGCCAGCAGTTTGGTCCAAAGGCAGGGGTTCACCGGGGAGCTGTTTTTT
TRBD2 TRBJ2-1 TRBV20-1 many CSARTGGGWSYNEQFF TGCAGTGCGAGAACGGGGGGGGGCTGGTCCTACAATGAGCAGTTCTTC
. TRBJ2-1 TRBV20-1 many CSARETGLEQFF TGCAGTGCTAGAGAGACAGGCCTTGAGCAGTTCTTC
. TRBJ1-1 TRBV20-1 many CSAPREGQNTEAFF TGCAGTGCTCCTAGAGAGGGCCAGAACACTGAAGCTTTCTTT
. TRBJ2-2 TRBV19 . CASSIDLRGRLHTTGELFF .
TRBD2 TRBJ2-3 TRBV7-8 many CASSLAVGGGATDTQYF TGTGCCAGCAGCTTAGCTGTTGGCGGGGGGGCCACAGATACGCAGTATTTT
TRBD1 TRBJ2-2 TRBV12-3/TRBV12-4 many CASSFRTGSDTGELFF TGTGCCAGCAGTTTCCGGACAGGGTCGGACACCGGGGAGCTGTTTTTT
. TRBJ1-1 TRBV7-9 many CASSLGNLNTEAFF TGTGCCAGCAGCTTAGGAAATCTCAACACTGAAGCTTTCTTT
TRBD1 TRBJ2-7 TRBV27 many CASSYRPPWTGGTYEQYF TGTGCCAGCAGTTACCGCCCCCCCTGGACAGGGGGAACCTATGAGCAGTACTTC